Listed here are 8 T cell receptor beta chains from one sample, sequenced in a study of shared clonotypes between healthy human individuals. Generated by immunoSEQ multiplex PCR, the TCRdb table keeps only in-frame clones and is missing some. The sample includes more than 2 million clones, around 95% of them seen just once. Material: naive CD4+ T cells sorted from blood. Specified subset: CD45RA+ positively selected. All receptors come from a man between 18 and 29 years old in good health.

This chain joins TRBV7-9 and TRBJ1-2; D might be TRBD1 (6 bases). V gave up 2 bases and J gave up 4 bases, with 17 bases separating them. Germline CDR1 and CDR2: SEHNR and FQNEAQ (reference sequence). The CDR3 loop spans 16 amino acids. CDR3 bases: TGTGCCAGCAGCTTACCCTGGGAGGGGGTAGGCTATGGCTACACCTTC. Amino acids: CASSLPWEGVGYGYTF.

The gene calls are TRBV9 and TRBJ2-5; either TRBD1 or TRBD2 may supply D (7 bases each). The length of the CDR3 is 20 residues. V was clipped by 0 bases and J by 0 bases, with 24 bases between them. Germline-derived CDR1 and CDR2 are SGDLS and YYNGEE. The CDR3 region has the DNA TGTGCCAGCAGCGTAGCAGGGGGAGGGACAGCTGGAAAGTACCAAGAGACCCAGTACTTC. This encodes CASSVAGGGTAGKYQETQYF.

The gene calls are TRBV27 and TRBJ2-7; tentatively, D is TRBD2 (6 bases). The CDR3 is made up of 13 amino acids. Germline lookup yields CDR1 MNHEY and CDR2 SMNVEV (reference sequence). Trimming shortened V by 10 bases and J by 6 bases, and 19 bases separated the two germline ends. In DNA form, the CDR3 reads TGTGCCACCGCAAATTACGGGACTTCCGAGCAGTACTTC. Translation: CATANYGTSEQYF.

The genes are TRBV10-3 and TRBJ1-4, with a weak D call TRBD1 (5 bases). Trimming stripped 3 bases from V and 4 bases from J, with 9 bases between. This CDR3 is 14 amino acids long. CDR1 ENHRY and CDR2 SYGVKD come from the germline V gene. The CDR3: CAISDQGGNEKLFF. Written as DNA, the CDR3 is TGTGCCATCAGTGATCAGGGCGGTAATGAAAAACTGTTTTTT.

V usage is TRBV11-2 and J usage is TRBJ1-5, with D tentatively TRBD1 (5 bases). The V gene's germline CDR1 is SGHAT and CDR2 FQNNGV. The CDR3 extends over 15 amino acids. Trimming removed 1 base at V and 5 bases at J, with 12 bases between. The CDR3: CASSLGGTFHQPQHF. As DNA, the CDR3 is TGTGCCAGCAGCTTAGGAGGGACCTTTCATCAGCCCCAGCATTTT.

This chain uses TRBV6-1 with TRBJ1-5; the D gene is possibly TRBD1 (5 bases). Trimming stripped 6 bases from V and 4 bases from J, with 16 bases between. This CDR3 has 15 residues. Looked up from germline, CDR1 is MNHNS and CDR2 is SASEGT. The CDR3 nucleotides read TGTGCCAGCAGGGGGGGAGTGGGGGAAAATCAGCCCCAGCATTTT. Translation gives CASRGGVGENQPQHF.

J is TRBJ1-1 and V is TRBV6-1, with D maybe TRBD1 (6 bases). CDR1 and CDR2 (germline): MNHNS, SASEGT. The V end was cut by 7 bases, the J end by 1 base, with 10 bases between. The CDR3 is 13 residues long. The CDR3 loop is CASIWGANTEAFF. CDR3 sequence (DNA): TGTGCCAGCATCTGGGGGGCGAACACTGAAGCTTTCTTT.

The genes are TRBV6-5 and TRBJ2-2, with 8 bases identical to TRBD2. Trimming removed 2 bases from V and 7 bases from J; junction bases left unmatched: 6. Germline-derived CDR1 and CDR2 are MNHEY and SVGAGI. The CDR3 contains 15 residues. DNA of the CDR3: TGTGCCAGCAGTTACGGGACTAGTGTCCACGGGGAGCTGTTTTTT. Its protein product is CASSYGTSVHGELFF.